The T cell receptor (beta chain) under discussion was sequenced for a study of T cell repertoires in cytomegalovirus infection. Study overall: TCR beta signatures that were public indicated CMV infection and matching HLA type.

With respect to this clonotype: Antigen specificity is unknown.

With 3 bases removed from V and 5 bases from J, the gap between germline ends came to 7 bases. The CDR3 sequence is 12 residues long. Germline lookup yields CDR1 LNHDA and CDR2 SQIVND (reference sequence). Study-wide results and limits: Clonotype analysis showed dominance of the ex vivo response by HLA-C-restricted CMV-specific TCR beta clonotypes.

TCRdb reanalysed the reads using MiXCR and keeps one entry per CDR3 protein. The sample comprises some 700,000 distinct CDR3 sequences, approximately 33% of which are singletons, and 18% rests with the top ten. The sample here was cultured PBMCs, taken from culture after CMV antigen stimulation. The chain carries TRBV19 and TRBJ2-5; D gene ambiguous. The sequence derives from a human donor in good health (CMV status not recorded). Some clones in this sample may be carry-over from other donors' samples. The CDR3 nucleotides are TGTGCCAGTAGTATCATGGGTGAGACCCAGTACTTC. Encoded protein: CASSIMGETQYF.